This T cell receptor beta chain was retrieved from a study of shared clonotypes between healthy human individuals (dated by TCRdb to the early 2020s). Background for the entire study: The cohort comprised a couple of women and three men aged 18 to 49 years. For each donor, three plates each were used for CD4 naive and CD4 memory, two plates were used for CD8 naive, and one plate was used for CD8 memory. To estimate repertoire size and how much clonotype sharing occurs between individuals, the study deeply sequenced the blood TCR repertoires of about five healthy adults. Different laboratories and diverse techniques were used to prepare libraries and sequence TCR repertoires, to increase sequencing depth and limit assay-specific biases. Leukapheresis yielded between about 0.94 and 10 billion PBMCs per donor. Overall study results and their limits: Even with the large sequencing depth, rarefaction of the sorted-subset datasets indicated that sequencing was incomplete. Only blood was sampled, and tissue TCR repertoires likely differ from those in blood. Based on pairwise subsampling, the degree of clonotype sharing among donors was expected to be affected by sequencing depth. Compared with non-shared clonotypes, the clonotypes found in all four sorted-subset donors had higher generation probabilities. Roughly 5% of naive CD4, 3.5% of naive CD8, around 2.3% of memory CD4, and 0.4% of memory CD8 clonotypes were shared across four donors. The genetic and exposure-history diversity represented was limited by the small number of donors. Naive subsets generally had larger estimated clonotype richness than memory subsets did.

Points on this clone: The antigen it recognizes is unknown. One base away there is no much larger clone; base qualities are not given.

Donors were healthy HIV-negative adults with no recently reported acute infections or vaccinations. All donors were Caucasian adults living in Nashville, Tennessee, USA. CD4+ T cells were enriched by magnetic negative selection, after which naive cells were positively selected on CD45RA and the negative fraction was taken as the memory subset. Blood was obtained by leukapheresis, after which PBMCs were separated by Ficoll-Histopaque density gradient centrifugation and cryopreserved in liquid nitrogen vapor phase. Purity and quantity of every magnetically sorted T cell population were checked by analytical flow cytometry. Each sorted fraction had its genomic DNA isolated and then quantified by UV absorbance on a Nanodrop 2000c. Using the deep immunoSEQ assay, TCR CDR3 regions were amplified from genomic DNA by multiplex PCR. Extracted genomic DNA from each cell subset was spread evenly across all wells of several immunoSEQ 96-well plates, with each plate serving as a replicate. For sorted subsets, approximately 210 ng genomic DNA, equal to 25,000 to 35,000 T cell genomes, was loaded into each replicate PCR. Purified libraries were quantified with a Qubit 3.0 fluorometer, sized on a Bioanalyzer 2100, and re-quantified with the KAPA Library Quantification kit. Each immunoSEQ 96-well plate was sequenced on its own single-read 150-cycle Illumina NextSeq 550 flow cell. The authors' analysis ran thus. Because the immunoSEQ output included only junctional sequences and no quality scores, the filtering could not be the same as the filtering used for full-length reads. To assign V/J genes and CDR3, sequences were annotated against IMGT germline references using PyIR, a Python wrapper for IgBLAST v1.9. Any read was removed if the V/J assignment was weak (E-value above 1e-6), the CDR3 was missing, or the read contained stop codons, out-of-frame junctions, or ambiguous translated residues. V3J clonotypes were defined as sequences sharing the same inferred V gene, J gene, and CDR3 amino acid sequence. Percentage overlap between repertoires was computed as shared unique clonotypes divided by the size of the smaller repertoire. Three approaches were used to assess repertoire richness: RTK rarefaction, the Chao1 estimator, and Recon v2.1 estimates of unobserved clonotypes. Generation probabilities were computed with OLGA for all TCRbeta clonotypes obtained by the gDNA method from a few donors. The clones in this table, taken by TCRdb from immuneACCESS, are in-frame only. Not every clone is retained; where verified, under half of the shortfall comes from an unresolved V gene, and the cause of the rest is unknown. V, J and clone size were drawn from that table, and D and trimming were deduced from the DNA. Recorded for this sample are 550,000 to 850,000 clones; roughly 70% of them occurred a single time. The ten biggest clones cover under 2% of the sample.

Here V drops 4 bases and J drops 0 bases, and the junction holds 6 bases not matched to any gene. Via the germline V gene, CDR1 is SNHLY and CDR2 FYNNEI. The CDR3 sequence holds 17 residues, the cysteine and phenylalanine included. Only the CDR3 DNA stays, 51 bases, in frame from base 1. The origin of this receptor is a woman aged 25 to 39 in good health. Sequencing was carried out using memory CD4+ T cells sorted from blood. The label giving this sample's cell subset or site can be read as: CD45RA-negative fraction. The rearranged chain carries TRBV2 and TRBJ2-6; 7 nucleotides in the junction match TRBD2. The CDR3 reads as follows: CASSGAGDSSGANVLTF. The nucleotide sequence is TGTGCCAGCAGTGGGGCGGGAGACAGCTCTGGGGCCAACGTCCTGACTTTC.